This record concerns one T cell receptor (beta chain) sequence. What it binds is not known. The sample originates from a study of blood T cells in healthy people across ages. General observations from the study: Estimated diversity, derived from one million T cells, was regarded as an underestimate. While age rose, TCR beta diversity per million T cells dropped in a roughly linear way.

V lost 8 bases, J lost 6 bases, and 15 bases lay in between. The CDR3 is 13 amino acids. A second PCR of 7 to 11 cycles used a sample-barcoded 5' primer and a J-beta primer mix. TCRdb used MiXCR to reprocess the 5' RACE reads, holding one entry per CDR3 protein. The sample lists 1.5 million to 2 million distinct CDR3 sequences, roughly 28% seen once, with 7.7% in the top ten. Input material: blood. The origin of this receptor is a woman younger than 45 in good health. V gene TRBV12-3 or TRBV12-4 combines with J gene TRBJ2-3, with D perhaps matching TRBD1 (5 bases). The CDR3 DNA sequence: TGTGCCAGCGCGAGTACGACAGATGATACGCAGTATTTT. It codes for CASASTTDDTQYF.